Below, one TCR beta chain is given with its context. Antigen: not known. From the reads, TCRdb called clonotypes with MiXCR, one entry per CDR3 protein. The sample contains hundreds of thousands of distinct CDR3 sequences, around 35% of which appear only once. The entry originates in a study of T cell repertoires in cytomegalovirus infection. Study-level information: Based on public TCR beta signatures, there were indications of CMV infection and of a matching HLA type.

Germline V CDR1 and CDR2: SGHTA, FQGNSA. The CDR3 extends over 13 amino acids. Trimming removed 3 bases at V and 5 bases at J, with 10 bases between. This specimen was cultured PBMCs, taken from culture after CMV antigen stimulation. The clonotype originates from a human donor in good health (CMV status not recorded). Some clones in this sample may be carry-over from other donors' samples. The chain links TRBV7-2 to TRBJ2-5; perhaps D is TRBD1 or TRBD2 (5 bases each). DNA for the CDR3: TGTGCCAGCAGCTTCGGGGCTCGTGAGACCCAGTACTTC. Its protein product is CASSFGARETQYF.